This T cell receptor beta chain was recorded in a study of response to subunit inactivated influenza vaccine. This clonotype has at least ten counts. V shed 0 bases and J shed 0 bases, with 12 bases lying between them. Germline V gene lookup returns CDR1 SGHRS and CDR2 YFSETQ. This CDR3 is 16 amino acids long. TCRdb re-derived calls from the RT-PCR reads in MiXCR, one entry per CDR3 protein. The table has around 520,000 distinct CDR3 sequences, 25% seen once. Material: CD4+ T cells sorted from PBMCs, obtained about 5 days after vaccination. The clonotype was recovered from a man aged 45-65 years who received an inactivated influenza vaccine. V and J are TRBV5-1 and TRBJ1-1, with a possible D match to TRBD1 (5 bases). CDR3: CASSLGHTGLNTEAFF. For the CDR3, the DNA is TGCGCCAGCAGCTTGGGCCACACAGGACTGAACACTGAAGCTTTCTTT.